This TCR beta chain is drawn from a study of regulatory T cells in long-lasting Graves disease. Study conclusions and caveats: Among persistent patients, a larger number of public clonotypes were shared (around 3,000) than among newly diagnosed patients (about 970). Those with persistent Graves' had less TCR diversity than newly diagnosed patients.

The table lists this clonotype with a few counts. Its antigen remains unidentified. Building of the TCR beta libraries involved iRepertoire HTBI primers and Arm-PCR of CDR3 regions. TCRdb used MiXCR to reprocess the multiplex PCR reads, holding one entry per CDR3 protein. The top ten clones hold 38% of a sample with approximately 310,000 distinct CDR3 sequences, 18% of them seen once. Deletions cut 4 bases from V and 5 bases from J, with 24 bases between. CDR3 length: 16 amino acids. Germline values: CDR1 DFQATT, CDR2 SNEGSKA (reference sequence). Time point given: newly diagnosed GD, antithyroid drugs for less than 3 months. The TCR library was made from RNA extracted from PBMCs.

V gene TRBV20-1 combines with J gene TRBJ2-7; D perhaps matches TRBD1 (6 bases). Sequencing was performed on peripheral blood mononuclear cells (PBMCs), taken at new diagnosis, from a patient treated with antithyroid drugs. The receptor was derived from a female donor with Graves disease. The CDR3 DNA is TGCAGTGCTAAGGGTCCCCCTTCGACAGGTCACCACGAGCAGTACTTC. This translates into CSAKGPPSTGHHEQYF.